Listed here is a single TCR beta chain. The data were obtained in a study of tumor-infiltrating lymphocytes in oesophageal squamous cell carcinoma. MiXCR, applied by TCRdb to the PCR reads, yields one record per CDR3 protein. This sample has about 15,000 distinct CDR3 sequences, with roughly 54% found just once. The V gene's germline CDR1 is SGHTA and CDR2 FQGNSA. J was trimmed by 1 base and V by 5 bases; bases with no gene match: 6. The CDR3 consists of 15 residues. The sequenced material came from esophageal tumor tissue. This chain joins TRBV7-2 and TRBJ1-2; 8 bases line up with TRBD1. This TCR came from a female donor with esophageal squamous cell carcinoma. In nucleotides, the CDR3 is TGTGCCAGCAGCCCGCAGGGGGCGAGTAACTATGGCTACACCTTC. It specifies CASSPQGASNYGYTF.